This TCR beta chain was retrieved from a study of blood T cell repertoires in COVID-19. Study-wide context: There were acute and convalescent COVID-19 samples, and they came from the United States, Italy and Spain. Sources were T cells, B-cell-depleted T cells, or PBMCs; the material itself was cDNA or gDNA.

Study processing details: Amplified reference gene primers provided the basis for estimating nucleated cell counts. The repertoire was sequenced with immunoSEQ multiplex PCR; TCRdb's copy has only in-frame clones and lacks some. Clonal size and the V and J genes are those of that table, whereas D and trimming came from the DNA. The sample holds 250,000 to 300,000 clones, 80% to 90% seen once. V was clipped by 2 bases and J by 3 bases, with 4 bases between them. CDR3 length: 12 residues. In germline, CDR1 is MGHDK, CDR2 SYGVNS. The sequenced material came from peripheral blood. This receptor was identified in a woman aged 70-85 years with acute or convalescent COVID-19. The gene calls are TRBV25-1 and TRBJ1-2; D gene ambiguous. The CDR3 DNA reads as TGTGCCAGCAGTGAACAGGACTATGGCTACACCTTC. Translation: CASSEQDYGYTF.